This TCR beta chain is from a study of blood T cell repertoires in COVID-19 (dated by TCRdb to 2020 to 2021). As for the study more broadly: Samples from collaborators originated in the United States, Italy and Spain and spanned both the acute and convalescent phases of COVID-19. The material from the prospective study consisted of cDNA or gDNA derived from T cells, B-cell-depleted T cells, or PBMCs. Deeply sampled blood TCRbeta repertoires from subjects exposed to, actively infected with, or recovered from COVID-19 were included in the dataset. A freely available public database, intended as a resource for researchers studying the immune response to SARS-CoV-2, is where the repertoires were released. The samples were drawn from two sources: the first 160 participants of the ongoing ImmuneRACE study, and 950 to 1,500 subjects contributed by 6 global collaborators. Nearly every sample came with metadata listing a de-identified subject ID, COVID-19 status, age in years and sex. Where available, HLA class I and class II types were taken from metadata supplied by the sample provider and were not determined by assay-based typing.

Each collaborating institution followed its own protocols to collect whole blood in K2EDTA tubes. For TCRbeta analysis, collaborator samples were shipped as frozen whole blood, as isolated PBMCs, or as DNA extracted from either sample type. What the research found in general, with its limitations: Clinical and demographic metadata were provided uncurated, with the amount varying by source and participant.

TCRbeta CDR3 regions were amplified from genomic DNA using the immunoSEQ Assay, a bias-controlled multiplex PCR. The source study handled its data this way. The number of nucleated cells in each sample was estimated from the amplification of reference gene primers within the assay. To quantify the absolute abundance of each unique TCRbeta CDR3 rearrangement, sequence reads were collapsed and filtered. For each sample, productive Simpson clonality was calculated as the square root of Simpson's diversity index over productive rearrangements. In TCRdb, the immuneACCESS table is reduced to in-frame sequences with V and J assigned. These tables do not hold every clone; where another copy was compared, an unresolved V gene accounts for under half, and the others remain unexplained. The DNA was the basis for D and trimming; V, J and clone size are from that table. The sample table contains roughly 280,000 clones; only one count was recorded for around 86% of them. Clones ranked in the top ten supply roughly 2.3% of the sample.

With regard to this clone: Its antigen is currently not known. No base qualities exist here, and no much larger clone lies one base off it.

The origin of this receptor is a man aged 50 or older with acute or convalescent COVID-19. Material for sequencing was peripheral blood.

The CDR3 has the sequence CAWSLTRGPEAFF. The base sequence is TGTGCCTGGAGCCTGACTAGGGGCCCTGAAGCTTTCTTT. The V and J segments used are TRBV30 and TRBJ1-1; the D gene is possibly TRBD1, with 5 bases matching. V drops 3 bases and J drops 6 bases, leaving 14 bases in between. Its CDR3 holds 13 amino acids, cysteine through phenylalanine. Kept here is only the CDR3 DNA, which spans 39 bases and is read in frame from base 1. CDR1 and CDR2 are read off the germline V gene (reference sequence) as GTSNPN and SVGIG. Where the CDR3 stops, the reference TRBV30 and TRBJ1-1 genes take over; the full variable domain is SQTIHQWPATLVQPVGSPLSLECTVEGTSNPNLYWYRQAAGRGLQLLFYSVGIGQISSEVPQNLSASRPQDRQFILSSKKLLLSDSGFYLCAWSLTRGPEAFFGQGTRLTVV.